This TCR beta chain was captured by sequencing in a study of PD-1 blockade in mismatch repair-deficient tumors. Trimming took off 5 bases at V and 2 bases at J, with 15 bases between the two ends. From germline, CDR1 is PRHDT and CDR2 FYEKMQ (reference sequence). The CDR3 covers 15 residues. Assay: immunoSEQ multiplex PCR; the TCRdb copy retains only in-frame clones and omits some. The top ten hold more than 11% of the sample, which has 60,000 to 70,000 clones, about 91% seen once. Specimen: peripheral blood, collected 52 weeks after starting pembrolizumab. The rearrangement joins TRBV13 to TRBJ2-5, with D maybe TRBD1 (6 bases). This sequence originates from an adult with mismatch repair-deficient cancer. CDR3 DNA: TGTGCCAGCAGCCCACGGACAGAGACACAAGAGACCCAGTACTTC. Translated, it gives CASSPRTETQETQYF. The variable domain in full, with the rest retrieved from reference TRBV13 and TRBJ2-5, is AAGVIQSPRHLIKEKRETATLKCYPIPRHDTVYWYQQGPGQDPQFLISFYEKMQSDKGSIPDRFSAQQFSDYHSELNMSSLELGDSALYFCASSPRTETQETQYFGPGTRLLVL.